A single sample gave rise to the 28 T cell receptor beta chains below, sequenced in a study of T cell repertoires in cytomegalovirus infection. Which antigens these TCRs recognize remains unknown. TCRdb used MiXCR to reprocess the reads, holding one entry per CDR3 protein. The table has roughly 990,000 distinct CDR3 sequences, 30% to 40% seen once; the top ten hold roughly 13%. The starting material was cultured CD8+ T cells from PBMCs, obtained from culture after CMV antigen stimulation. These receptor sequences come from a human donor in good health (CMV status not recorded). Some clones in this sample may be carry-over from other donors' samples.

The chain joins TRBV6-1 to TRBJ1-1, with TRBD1 identical over 8 bases. Germline V lookup: CDR1 MNHNS, CDR2 SASEGT. The ends lost 5 bases at V and 0 bases at J; junction bases unmatched: 14. CDR3 length equals 18 residues. This CDR3 reads CASSFDRGLTLMNTEAFF. CDR3 coding DNA: TGTGCCAGCAGTTTTGACAGGGGTCTTACATTAATGAACACTGAAGCTTTCTTT.

This sequence joins TRBV4-2 and TRBJ2-4, with 9 nucleotides matching TRBD2. With V trimmed by 6 bases and J by 5 bases, 8 bases remained unmatched. Germline V gene sequence: CDR1 LGHNA, CDR2 YNFKEQ. The CDR3 has 15 residues. The CDR3 nucleotides are TGTGCCAGCAGGTTAGGCGGGGGGGCGGAAAACATTCAGTACTTC. Translated, it gives CASRLGGGAENIQYF.

This clonotype was observed a few times. J is TRBJ1-6 and V is TRBV7-9; possibly TRBD1 for D (5 bases). Germline V lookup: CDR1 SEHNR, CDR2 FQNEAQ (reference sequence). This CDR3 has 14 residues. Deletions cut 6 bases from V and 5 bases from J, with 11 bases between. The chain's CDR3 is CASRRGRDNSPLHF. CDR3 nucleotides: TGTGCCAGCAGACGGGGACGGGATAATTCACCCCTCCACTTT.

V usage is TRBV6-1 and J usage is TRBJ2-2, with TRBD1 matching over 8 bases. The V gene end was trimmed by 10 bases and the J gene end by 2 bases; junction bases not matched to a gene: 6. This CDR3 is built from 14 residues. The V gene's germline CDR1 is MNHNS and CDR2 SASEGT. CDR3 sequence (DNA): TGTGCCACCTACGGGACAGGCAACACCGGGGAGCTGTTTTTT. Translating gives CATYGTGNTGELFF.

In its sample, this clonotype was seen many times. This chain connects TRBV7-2 to TRBJ2-3, with D perhaps matching TRBD2 (6 bases). CDR1 is SGHTA and CDR2 is FQGNSA in the germline V gene. The germline V and J ends were trimmed by 2 bases and 0 bases, with 12 bases remaining between them. The CDR3 loop spans 16 amino acids. CDR3 amino acids: CASSLNGGLSTDTQYF. The DNA of the CDR3 is TGTGCCAGCAGCTTAAACGGGGGACTTAGCACAGATACGCAGTATTTT.

This clonotype turned up a few times. The chain is built from TRBV12-3 or TRBV12-4 and TRBJ1-1, with 8 bases aligning to TRBD1. V lost 7 bases, J lost 7 bases, and 11 bases stayed unmatched. CDR3 length: 14 amino acids. CDR3 coding DNA: TGTGCCAGCACCCAAGGACAGGGAAGAGGTGAAGCTTTCTTT. Protein sequence: CASTQGQGRGEAFF.

V is TRBV6-5 and J is TRBJ1-4; a possible D gene is TRBD1 (5 bases). Per the germline V gene, CDR1 is MNHEY and CDR2 is SVGAGI. V dropped 2 bases and J dropped 6 bases, with 10 bases sitting between them. CDR3 length: 14 amino acids. CDR3 sequence reads: CASSYGTPYEKLFF. CDR3 in DNA: TGTGCCAGCAGTTACGGGACTCCCTATGAAAAACTGTTTTTT.

This clonotype was seen a few times. The chain has TRBV7-9 and TRBJ1-2; D is uncertain. Germline lookup yields CDR1 SEHNR and CDR2 FQNEAQ (reference sequence). V lost 4 bases and J lost 8, with 14 bases in between. The CDR3 consists of 13 residues. Here the CDR3 DNA reads TGTGCCAGCAGCTACCTTGGCTCGGCCGGCTACACCTTC. It translates to CASSYLGSAGYTF.

This clonotype showed up just a few times. V gene TRBV2 combines with J gene TRBJ2-7, with D tentatively TRBD1 or TRBD2 (5 bases each). The CDR3 extends over 13 amino acids. Germline CDR1 SNHLY, CDR2 FYNNEI. V dropped 7 bases and J dropped 1 base, with 11 bases sitting between them. The CDR3, as DNA: TGTGCCAGCACCGGGACGGTATCCTACGAGCAGTACTTC. Its protein product is CASTGTVSYEQYF.

At least ten counts were recorded for this clonotype. V usage is TRBV7-6 and J usage is TRBJ1-1; 7 bases fit TRBD1. From germline, CDR1 is SGHVS and CDR2 FNYEAQ. V dropped 8 bases and J dropped 6; count of bases not matched to a gene: 6. This CDR3 has 12 amino acids. CDR3 sequence: CASSLGTAEAFF. Written as DNA, the CDR3 is TGTGCCAGCTCACTGGGGACAGCTGAAGCTTTCTTT.

In regard to this clonotype: One junction end does not reproduce the germline sequence, and a read error may be involved. The rearrangement links TRBV4-1 to TRBJ2-1; D not resolved. CDR1 is MGHRA and CDR2 is YSYEKL in the germline V gene. The CDR3 has 13 residues. CDR3 nucleotide sequence: TGCGCCAACAGCCAAGTGTCCTACAATGAGCAGTTCTTC. Amino acid sequence: CANSQVSYNEQFF.

The rearrangement links TRBV6-2 or TRBV6-3 to TRBJ2-7; D assignment may be TRBD1 or TRBD2 (5 bases each). From germline, CDR1 is MNHEY and CDR2 SVGEGT. This CDR3 comprises 14 residues. Trimming took 6 bases from V and 2 from J, leaving 14 bases between them. Written as DNA, the CDR3 is TGTGCCAGCAGAACACCCCGGGGCCCCTACGAGCAGTACGTC. This sequence encodes CASRTPRGPYEQYV.

The chain couples TRBV7-9 to TRBJ1-1; D is possibly TRBD1 (5 bases). Per the germline V gene, CDR1 is SEHNR and CDR2 is FQNEAQ (reference sequence). V lost 9 bases to trimming and J lost 0 bases, with 11 bases between them. The CDR3 runs 13 residues. DNA for the CDR3: TGTGCCAGTATGAGGGGAATGAACACTGAAGCTTTCTTT. It yields the protein CASMRGMNTEAFF. Filled out from reference TRBV7-9 and TRBJ1-1, the complete variable domain reads DTGVSQNPRHKITKRGQNVTFRCDPISEHNRLYWYRQTLGQGPEFLTYFQNEAQLEKSRLLSDRFSAERPKGSFSTLEIQRTEQGDSAMYLCASMRGMNTEAFFGQGTRLTVV.

There are a few counts of this clonotype. J is TRBJ1-5 and V is TRBV7-9; possible D gene TRBD1, 6 bases. V lost 3 bases and J 1 base, leaving 10 bases between the germline ends. This CDR3 region has 15 residues. Germline V gene lookup returns CDR1 SEHNR and CDR2 FQNEAQ (reference sequence). CDR3 DNA: TGTGCCAGCAGCTTGATGGGGGCGAGCAATCAGCCCCAGCATTTT. This encodes CASSLMGASNQPQHF.

By sample fraction, this clonotype is medium-sized. The rearrangement joins TRBV7-6 to TRBJ2-7, with 11 bases matching TRBD1. This CDR3 spans 14 amino acids. Germline CDR1 is SGHVS and CDR2 is FNYEAQ. V was pared by 5 bases and J by 7 bases, with 7 bases of the junction left unmatched. The CDR3 DNA is TGTGCCAGCAGCGCCGGACAGGGGGCTGAAGAGCAGTACGTC. Translation: CASSAGQGAEEQYV.

This clonotype appeared a few times. The genes are TRBV7-6 and TRBJ2-7; 8 nucleotides agree with TRBD2. V was pared by 8 bases and J by 0 bases, with 6 bases of the junction left unmatched. This CDR3 is built from 14 residues. Germline loops: CDR1 SGHVS, CDR2 FNYEAQ. The CDR3: CASYPGGASYEQYV. The CDR3 DNA follows: TGTGCCAGCTATCCGGGGGGGGCCTCCTACGAGCAGTACGTC.

The chain joins TRBV13 to TRBJ1-6, with TRBD1 as a possible D gene (5 bases). CDR1 and CDR2 from the germline V gene are PRHDT and FYEKMQ (reference sequence). The V end was cut by 2 bases, the J end by 7 bases, with 9 bases between. CDR3 length equals 14 residues. The CDR3 loop reads CASSLRGDNSPLHF. CDR3 coding DNA: TGTGCCAGCAGCTTAAGGGGCGACAATTCACCCCTCCACTTT.

This chain links TRBV27 with TRBJ2-1, with D perhaps assigned TRBD1 or TRBD2 (5 bases each). Germline-derived CDR1 and CDR2 are MNHEY and SMNVEV (reference sequence). V lost 6 bases, J lost 2 bases, and 14 bases lay in between. This CDR3 has 15 residues. The CDR3 region is CASRLSRGAYNEQFF. For the CDR3, the DNA is TGTGCCAGCAGGCTAAGCCGGGGCGCCTACAATGAGCAGTTCTTC.

This clonotype came up a few times. J is TRBJ2-7 and V is TRBV28; 7 bases are a match to TRBD2. CDR3 length: 16 amino acids. CDR1 and CDR2 from the germline V gene are MDHEN and SYDVKM. V lost 1 base and J lost 1; bases outside the gene matches: 7. CDR3 sequence (DNA): TGTGCCAGCAGTTTATACGGGACTACCCAATCCTACGAGCAGTACGTC. Translation gives CASSLYGTTQSYEQYV.

The chain is built from TRBV20-1 and TRBJ2-1; D remains unclear. V was cut by 1 base and J by 10 bases, with 14 bases left in between. The CDR3 loop spans 13 amino acids. The V gene's germline CDR1 is DFQATT and CDR2 SNEGSKA (reference sequence). The CDR3 DNA reads TGCAGTGCTAGAGGTGGTCGCCGCGTGGAGCAGTTCTTC. Encoded protein: CSARGGRRVEQFF.

In its sample, this clonotype was seen a few times. The chain recombines TRBV4-1 with TRBJ2-1; 11 bases line up with TRBD2. V lost 0 bases, J lost 9 bases, and 4 bases stayed unmatched. CDR1 and CDR2 (germline): MGHRA, YSYEKL. The CDR3 sequence is 15 residues long. The CDR3 reads CASSQERLAGGEQFF. The CDR3, as DNA: TGCGCCAGCAGCCAAGAGAGGCTAGCGGGGGGTGAGCAGTTCTTC.

The sample holds one count of this clonotype. The CDR3 sequence is CASSLGQGEAADTQYF. CDR3 coding DNA: TGTGCCAGCAGCCTCGGACAGGGGGAAGCTGCAGATACGCAGTATTTT. The chain couples TRBV11-3 to TRBJ2-3; 10 bases agree with TRBD1. Germline CDR1 reads SGHNT; CDR2 reads YENEEA. V shed 5 bases and J 4 bases; nucleotides not matched to a gene: 9. The CDR3 sequence is 16 residues long.

The table lists this clonotype with a few counts. V gene TRBV28 combines with J gene TRBJ1-2, with 8 bases lining up with TRBD1. V trimming: 2 bases; J trimming: 4 bases; junction bases outside the gene matches: 6. CDR1 is MDHEN, CDR2 SYDVKM, per germline. The CDR3 spans 15 residues. CDR3 amino acids: CASSLQGAHPYGYTF. In DNA, the CDR3 is TGTGCCAGCAGTTTACAGGGGGCGCATCCCTATGGCTACACCTTC.

This clonotype was detected only a few times. V gene TRBV4-1 combines with J gene TRBJ1-5; D is unclear. V shed 2 bases and J shed 5 bases, with 7 bases lying between them. CDR1 MGHRA and CDR2 YSYEKL come from the germline V gene. This CDR3 is built from 13 residues. The chain's CDR3 is CASSQSADQPQHF. CDR3 nucleotides: TGCGCCAGCAGCCAATCAGCAGATCAGCCCCAGCATTTT.

CDR3 region: CSARDQSSGLRDTQYF. The CDR3 region has the DNA TGCAGTGCTAGAGATCAGAGTAGCGGCCTTAGAGATACGCAGTATTTT. V gene TRBV20-1 combines with J gene TRBJ2-3; possible D gene TRBD2, 6 bases. Per germline, CDR1 DFQATT and CDR2 SNEGSKA (reference sequence). The CDR3 totals 16 residues. V gave up 0 bases and J gave up 5 bases, with 18 bases separating them.

About this clonotype itself: Germline is not matched at one junction end, which may reflect a read error. The chain carries TRBV6-6 and TRBJ2-6; possibly TRBD1 or TRBD2 for D (5 bases each). The CDR3 loop spans 18 amino acids. CDR1 is MNHNY, CDR2 SVGAGI, per germline (reference sequence). This CDR3 is CASSQGPKPRSGASVLTF. CDR3 DNA: TGTGCCAGCAGTCAGGGACCGAAACCCAGGTCCGGGGCCAGCGTCCTGACTTTC.

CDR3 in amino acids: CASSREGARVHNEQFF. DNA of the CDR3: TGTGCCAGCAGCCGTGAAGGGGCCCGGGTACACAATGAGCAGTTCTTC. The chain is built from TRBV7-9 and TRBJ2-1; D is possibly TRBD1 (5 bases). V was shortened by 5 bases and J by 5 bases, with 19 bases between the two germline ends. CDR1 is SEHNR, CDR2 FQNEAQ, per germline (reference sequence). The CDR3 extends over 16 amino acids.

The chain recombines TRBV7-6 with TRBJ1-2; D call uncertain. Germline CDR1 reads SGHVS; CDR2 reads FNYEAQ. The CDR3 spans 15 residues. Trimming took 2 bases from V and 6 from J, leaving 16 bases between them. The CDR3 sequence: CASSLLVRLWDGYTF. CDR3 nucleotide sequence: TGTGCCAGCAGCTTATTAGTTCGTCTGTGGGATGGCTACACCTTC.